The rows below give T cell receptor beta chains drawn from one sample of a study of shared clonotypes between healthy human individuals. Using immunoSEQ multiplex PCR, the repertoire was profiled, and TCRdb retains in-frame clones only, with some absent. The data show roughly 2,000,000 clones, less than 95% seen once. Sequencing was done on a sample of naive CD8+ T cells sorted from blood. All receptors derive from a man aged 18 to 30 in good health. CDR3s include the opening cysteine and the closing phenylalanine or tryptophan. The D gene is left open where the match is weak. Clone size appears in some rows only: once, few, many, or a class for an expanded clone.

J gene,D gene,clone size,V gene,CDR3 protein,CDR3 DNA
TRBJ1-3,.,.,TRBV4-2,CASSLVKSSGNTIYF,TGTGCCAGCAGCCTCGTGAAGAGCTCTGGAAACACCATATATTTT
TRBJ1-1,.,once,TRBV5-4,CASATDAQNTEAFF,TGTGCCAGCGCGACAGATGCCCAGAACACTGAAGCTTTCTTT
TRBJ2-7,.,.,TRBV4-1,CASSQAPHGGYEQYF,TGCGCCAGCAGCCAAGCTCCTCATGGGGGCTACGAGCAGTACTTC
TRBJ1-2,.,.,TRBV4-1,CASSQIPQDSLNGYTF,TGCGCCAGCAGCCAAATTCCACAGGACAGCCTAAATGGCTACACCTTC
TRBJ2-7,TRBD2,.,TRBV6-1,CASSAFPGLAGYEQYF,TGTGCCAGCAGTGCCTTTCCGGGACTAGCGGGTTACGAGCAGTACTTC
TRBJ1-5,.,.,TRBV19,CASSITEYSNQPQHF,TGTGCCAGTAGTATAACAGAATATAGCAATCAGCCCCAGCATTTT
TRBJ2-5,TRBD2,.,TRBV6-6,CASSSSGAQETQYF,TGTGCCAGCAGCTCTAGCGGGGCCCAAGAGACCCAGTACTTC
TRBJ2-7,TRBD1,.,TRBV2,CASSDPDRVWEQYF,TGTGCCAGCAGTGACCCTGACAGGGTGTGGGAGCAGTACTTC
TRBJ2-7,.,.,TRBV6-6,CASSFDTSVVYEQYF,TGTGCCAGCAGTTTCGACACTTCGGTAGTTTACGAGCAGTACTTC
TRBJ1-1,.,.,TRBV7-9,CASSPPLRNTEAFF,TGTGCCAGCAGCCCTCCTCTAAGGAACACTGAAGCTTTCTTT
TRBJ2-7,.,.,TRBV2,CASSEGKGAYEQYF,TGTGCCAGCAGTGAAGGGAAGGGGGCCTACGAGCAGTACTTC
TRBJ2-7,.,.,TRBV6-5,CASSPGRWGKDEQYF,TGTGCCAGCAGTCCCGGGCGTTGGGGTAAGGACGAGCAGTACTTC
TRBJ2-7,.,.,TRBV11-2,CASSPDLSDEQYF,TGTGCCAGCAGCCCGGACCTATCGGACGAGCAGTACTTC
TRBJ2-2,.,.,TRBV7-2,CASSLVHRANTGELFF,TGTGCCAGCAGCTTAGTCCACAGGGCGAACACCGGGGAGCTGTTTTTT
TRBJ2-7,.,.,TRBV28,CASSFDGSGYEQYF,TGTGCCAGCAGTTTTGATGGGTCAGGCTACGAGCAGTACTTC
TRBJ2-1,.,.,TRBV7-9,CASSFGNEQFF,TGTGCCAGCAGCTTCGGTAATGAGCAGTTCTTC
TRBJ1-2,TRBD1,.,TRBV9,CASSGQGDVRKGYTF,TGTGCCAGCAGCGGACAGGGGGACGTGCGGAAAGGCTACACCTTC
TRBJ1-1,.,.,TRBV28,CASSPPRDTLRNTEAFF,TGTGCCAGCAGCCCCCCCCGGGACACCCTAAGGAACACTGAAGCTTTCTTT
TRBJ1-1,.,.,TRBV6-5,CASRLQGSTEAFF,TGTGCCAGCAGGCTTCAGGGGTCCACTGAAGCTTTCTTT
TRBJ2-7,TRBD1,.,TRBV7-9,CASSSTGAVYEQYF,TGTGCCAGCAGTTCAACAGGGGCCGTCTACGAGCAGTACTTC
TRBJ2-7,.,once,TRBV6-1,CASSEVGSRYEQYF,TGTGCCAGCAGTGAAGTCGGGTCCCGCTACGAGCAGTACTTC
TRBJ1-3,TRBD1,.,TRBV28,CASTVTGAGNTIYF,TGTGCCAGCACCGTGACAGGGGCCGGAAACACCATATATTTT
TRBJ2-3,.,.,TRBV7-6,CASSLAPEGTDTQYF,TGTGCCAGCAGCTTAGCCCCTGAGGGCACAGATACGCAGTATTTT
TRBJ1-5,.,.,TRBV28,CASQVLAEDQPQHF,TGTGCCAGCCAAGTTTTGGCCGAAGATCAGCCCCAGCATTTT
TRBJ2-7,.,.,TRBV7-7,CASSSLLKPHEQYF,TGTGCTAGCAGCTCCCTACTAAAGCCCCACGAGCAGTACTTC
TRBJ2-2,.,.,TRBV15,CATSRDLLPGELFF,TGTGCCACCAGCAGAGATTTGCTACCCGGGGAGCTGTTTTTT
TRBJ1-1,.,.,TRBV7-8,CASSLDRVNTEAFF,TGTGCCAGCAGCTTAGACAGGGTAAACACTGAAGCTTTCTTT
TRBJ2-6,.,.,TRBV27,CASSLLAGNGANVLTF,TGTGCCAGCAGTTTATTGGCGGGGAATGGGGCCAACGTCCTGACTTTC
TRBJ2-1,.,.,TRBV4-1,CASSQDLDYNEQFF,TGCGCCAGCAGCCAAGATCTGGACTACAATGAGCAGTTCTTC
TRBJ2-2,TRBD2,.,TRBV27,CASSFGLAGGRSGELFF,TGTGCCAGCAGTTTTGGGCTAGCGGGAGGGCGGAGCGGGGAGCTGTTTTTT
TRBJ2-5,TRBD2,.,TRBV7-8,CASLAPLAGGGEETQYF,TGTGCCAGCCTAGCGCCACTAGCGGGGGGCGGAGAAGAGACCCAGTACTTC
TRBJ2-1,.,.,TRBV27,CASSFAGGNEQFF,TGTGCCAGCAGTTTTGCAGGGGGGAATGAGCAGTTCTTC
TRBJ2-2,.,.,TRBV4-2,CASSQLVQGIVAGELFF,TGTGCCAGCAGCCAATTGGTCCAGGGGATCGTCGCCGGGGAGCTGTTTTTT
TRBJ2-1,TRBD2,.,TRBV5-6,CASSRPGLAEYNEQFF,TGTGCCAGCAGCCGACCGGGACTAGCGGAATACAATGAGCAGTTCTTC
TRBJ2-7,.,.,TRBV11-2,CASSLLRTGPYEQYF,TGTGCCAGCAGCTTACTCCGGACCGGGCCCTACGAGCAGTACTTC
TRBJ1-1,.,.,TRBV7-6,CASSLMNTEAFF,TGTGCCAGCAGCTTAATGAACACTGAAGCTTTCTTT